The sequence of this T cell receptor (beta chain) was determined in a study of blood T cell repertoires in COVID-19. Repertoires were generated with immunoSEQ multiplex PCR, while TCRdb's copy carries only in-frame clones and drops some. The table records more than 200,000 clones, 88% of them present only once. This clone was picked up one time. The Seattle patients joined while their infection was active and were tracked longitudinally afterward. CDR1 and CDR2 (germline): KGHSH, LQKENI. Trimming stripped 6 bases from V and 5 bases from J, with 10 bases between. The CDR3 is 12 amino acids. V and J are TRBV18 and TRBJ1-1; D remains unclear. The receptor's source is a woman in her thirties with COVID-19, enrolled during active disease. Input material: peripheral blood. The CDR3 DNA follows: TGTGCCAGCTCCAGAGGAAGGACTGAAGCTTTCTTT. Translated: CASSRGRTEAFF.